This entry lists 5 T cell receptor beta chains sequenced from one sample in a study of T cells in Graves' hyperthyroidism and ophthalmopathy. Amplification of TCR beta CDR3 regions used RNA as the template. HTBI primers were the set used in a first-round RT-PCR of the TCR CDR3. Each CDR3 protein gets one entry after TCRdb re-called the multiplex PCR reads with MiXCR. The sample lists approximately 320,000 distinct CDR3 sequences; over 15% were seen once. Sequences were obtained from blood. These receptor sequences come from a man in his thirties or forties with Graves' hyperthyroidism.

The table lists this clonotype with a few counts. The chain employs TRBV6-6 and TRBJ2-5; tentative D call: TRBD1 (6 bases). Germline loops: CDR1 MNHNY, CDR2 SVGAGI (reference sequence). CDR3 size: 15 residues. The germline V and J ends were trimmed by 0 bases and 4 bases, with 12 bases remaining between them. The CDR3 is CASSYSGTRIETQYF. The CDR3 region has the DNA TGTGCCAGCAGTTACTCCGGGACACGTATAGAGACCCAGTACTTC.

This clonotype was seen repeatedly, ten times or more. This chain uses TRBV11-2 with TRBJ2-5, with D hard to call. The length of the CDR3 is 14 residues. The germline CDR1 and CDR2 sequences are SGHAT and FQNNGV. Trimming removed 4 bases at V and 5 bases at J, with 14 bases between. In DNA, the CDR3 is TGTGCCAGCAGCTCGTCTCCCTTTAGGGAGACCCAGTACTTC. This codes for CASSSSPFRETQYF.

This clonotype has a count of ten or more. The chain recombines TRBV12-3 or TRBV12-4 with TRBJ2-1, with D tentatively TRBD1 (6 bases). The V end lost 5 bases, the J end lost 7 bases, and 12 bases lay between the germline ends. CDR3 length equals 13 residues. The CDR3 reads CASSIYRDNEQFF. CDR3 bases: TGTGCCAGCAGTATCTACAGGGATAATGAGCAGTTCTTC.

The V and J genes are TRBV5-1 and TRBJ1-2; TRBD1 aligns across 7 bases. Germline loops: CDR1 SGHRS, CDR2 YFSETQ. V dropped 2 bases and J dropped 3; count of bases not matched to a gene: 4. The CDR3 has 14 amino acids. CDR3 amino acids: CASSFAGQDYGYTF. As DNA, the CDR3 is TGCGCCAGCAGCTTCGCAGGACAGGACTATGGCTACACCTTC.

The sample holds many counts of this clonotype. This chain links TRBV5-1 with TRBJ2-7; the match to TRBD2 covers 10 bases. CDR1 is SGHRS and CDR2 is YFSETQ in the germline V gene. The CDR3 is made up of 16 amino acids. The V and J ends lost 4 bases and 1 base, in that order; junction bases with no gene match: 8. The CDR3 DNA sequence: TGCGCCAGCAGCGTCTCCGGGACTAGCGTTTCCTACGAGCAGTACTTC. The encoded protein is CASSVSGTSVSYEQYF.